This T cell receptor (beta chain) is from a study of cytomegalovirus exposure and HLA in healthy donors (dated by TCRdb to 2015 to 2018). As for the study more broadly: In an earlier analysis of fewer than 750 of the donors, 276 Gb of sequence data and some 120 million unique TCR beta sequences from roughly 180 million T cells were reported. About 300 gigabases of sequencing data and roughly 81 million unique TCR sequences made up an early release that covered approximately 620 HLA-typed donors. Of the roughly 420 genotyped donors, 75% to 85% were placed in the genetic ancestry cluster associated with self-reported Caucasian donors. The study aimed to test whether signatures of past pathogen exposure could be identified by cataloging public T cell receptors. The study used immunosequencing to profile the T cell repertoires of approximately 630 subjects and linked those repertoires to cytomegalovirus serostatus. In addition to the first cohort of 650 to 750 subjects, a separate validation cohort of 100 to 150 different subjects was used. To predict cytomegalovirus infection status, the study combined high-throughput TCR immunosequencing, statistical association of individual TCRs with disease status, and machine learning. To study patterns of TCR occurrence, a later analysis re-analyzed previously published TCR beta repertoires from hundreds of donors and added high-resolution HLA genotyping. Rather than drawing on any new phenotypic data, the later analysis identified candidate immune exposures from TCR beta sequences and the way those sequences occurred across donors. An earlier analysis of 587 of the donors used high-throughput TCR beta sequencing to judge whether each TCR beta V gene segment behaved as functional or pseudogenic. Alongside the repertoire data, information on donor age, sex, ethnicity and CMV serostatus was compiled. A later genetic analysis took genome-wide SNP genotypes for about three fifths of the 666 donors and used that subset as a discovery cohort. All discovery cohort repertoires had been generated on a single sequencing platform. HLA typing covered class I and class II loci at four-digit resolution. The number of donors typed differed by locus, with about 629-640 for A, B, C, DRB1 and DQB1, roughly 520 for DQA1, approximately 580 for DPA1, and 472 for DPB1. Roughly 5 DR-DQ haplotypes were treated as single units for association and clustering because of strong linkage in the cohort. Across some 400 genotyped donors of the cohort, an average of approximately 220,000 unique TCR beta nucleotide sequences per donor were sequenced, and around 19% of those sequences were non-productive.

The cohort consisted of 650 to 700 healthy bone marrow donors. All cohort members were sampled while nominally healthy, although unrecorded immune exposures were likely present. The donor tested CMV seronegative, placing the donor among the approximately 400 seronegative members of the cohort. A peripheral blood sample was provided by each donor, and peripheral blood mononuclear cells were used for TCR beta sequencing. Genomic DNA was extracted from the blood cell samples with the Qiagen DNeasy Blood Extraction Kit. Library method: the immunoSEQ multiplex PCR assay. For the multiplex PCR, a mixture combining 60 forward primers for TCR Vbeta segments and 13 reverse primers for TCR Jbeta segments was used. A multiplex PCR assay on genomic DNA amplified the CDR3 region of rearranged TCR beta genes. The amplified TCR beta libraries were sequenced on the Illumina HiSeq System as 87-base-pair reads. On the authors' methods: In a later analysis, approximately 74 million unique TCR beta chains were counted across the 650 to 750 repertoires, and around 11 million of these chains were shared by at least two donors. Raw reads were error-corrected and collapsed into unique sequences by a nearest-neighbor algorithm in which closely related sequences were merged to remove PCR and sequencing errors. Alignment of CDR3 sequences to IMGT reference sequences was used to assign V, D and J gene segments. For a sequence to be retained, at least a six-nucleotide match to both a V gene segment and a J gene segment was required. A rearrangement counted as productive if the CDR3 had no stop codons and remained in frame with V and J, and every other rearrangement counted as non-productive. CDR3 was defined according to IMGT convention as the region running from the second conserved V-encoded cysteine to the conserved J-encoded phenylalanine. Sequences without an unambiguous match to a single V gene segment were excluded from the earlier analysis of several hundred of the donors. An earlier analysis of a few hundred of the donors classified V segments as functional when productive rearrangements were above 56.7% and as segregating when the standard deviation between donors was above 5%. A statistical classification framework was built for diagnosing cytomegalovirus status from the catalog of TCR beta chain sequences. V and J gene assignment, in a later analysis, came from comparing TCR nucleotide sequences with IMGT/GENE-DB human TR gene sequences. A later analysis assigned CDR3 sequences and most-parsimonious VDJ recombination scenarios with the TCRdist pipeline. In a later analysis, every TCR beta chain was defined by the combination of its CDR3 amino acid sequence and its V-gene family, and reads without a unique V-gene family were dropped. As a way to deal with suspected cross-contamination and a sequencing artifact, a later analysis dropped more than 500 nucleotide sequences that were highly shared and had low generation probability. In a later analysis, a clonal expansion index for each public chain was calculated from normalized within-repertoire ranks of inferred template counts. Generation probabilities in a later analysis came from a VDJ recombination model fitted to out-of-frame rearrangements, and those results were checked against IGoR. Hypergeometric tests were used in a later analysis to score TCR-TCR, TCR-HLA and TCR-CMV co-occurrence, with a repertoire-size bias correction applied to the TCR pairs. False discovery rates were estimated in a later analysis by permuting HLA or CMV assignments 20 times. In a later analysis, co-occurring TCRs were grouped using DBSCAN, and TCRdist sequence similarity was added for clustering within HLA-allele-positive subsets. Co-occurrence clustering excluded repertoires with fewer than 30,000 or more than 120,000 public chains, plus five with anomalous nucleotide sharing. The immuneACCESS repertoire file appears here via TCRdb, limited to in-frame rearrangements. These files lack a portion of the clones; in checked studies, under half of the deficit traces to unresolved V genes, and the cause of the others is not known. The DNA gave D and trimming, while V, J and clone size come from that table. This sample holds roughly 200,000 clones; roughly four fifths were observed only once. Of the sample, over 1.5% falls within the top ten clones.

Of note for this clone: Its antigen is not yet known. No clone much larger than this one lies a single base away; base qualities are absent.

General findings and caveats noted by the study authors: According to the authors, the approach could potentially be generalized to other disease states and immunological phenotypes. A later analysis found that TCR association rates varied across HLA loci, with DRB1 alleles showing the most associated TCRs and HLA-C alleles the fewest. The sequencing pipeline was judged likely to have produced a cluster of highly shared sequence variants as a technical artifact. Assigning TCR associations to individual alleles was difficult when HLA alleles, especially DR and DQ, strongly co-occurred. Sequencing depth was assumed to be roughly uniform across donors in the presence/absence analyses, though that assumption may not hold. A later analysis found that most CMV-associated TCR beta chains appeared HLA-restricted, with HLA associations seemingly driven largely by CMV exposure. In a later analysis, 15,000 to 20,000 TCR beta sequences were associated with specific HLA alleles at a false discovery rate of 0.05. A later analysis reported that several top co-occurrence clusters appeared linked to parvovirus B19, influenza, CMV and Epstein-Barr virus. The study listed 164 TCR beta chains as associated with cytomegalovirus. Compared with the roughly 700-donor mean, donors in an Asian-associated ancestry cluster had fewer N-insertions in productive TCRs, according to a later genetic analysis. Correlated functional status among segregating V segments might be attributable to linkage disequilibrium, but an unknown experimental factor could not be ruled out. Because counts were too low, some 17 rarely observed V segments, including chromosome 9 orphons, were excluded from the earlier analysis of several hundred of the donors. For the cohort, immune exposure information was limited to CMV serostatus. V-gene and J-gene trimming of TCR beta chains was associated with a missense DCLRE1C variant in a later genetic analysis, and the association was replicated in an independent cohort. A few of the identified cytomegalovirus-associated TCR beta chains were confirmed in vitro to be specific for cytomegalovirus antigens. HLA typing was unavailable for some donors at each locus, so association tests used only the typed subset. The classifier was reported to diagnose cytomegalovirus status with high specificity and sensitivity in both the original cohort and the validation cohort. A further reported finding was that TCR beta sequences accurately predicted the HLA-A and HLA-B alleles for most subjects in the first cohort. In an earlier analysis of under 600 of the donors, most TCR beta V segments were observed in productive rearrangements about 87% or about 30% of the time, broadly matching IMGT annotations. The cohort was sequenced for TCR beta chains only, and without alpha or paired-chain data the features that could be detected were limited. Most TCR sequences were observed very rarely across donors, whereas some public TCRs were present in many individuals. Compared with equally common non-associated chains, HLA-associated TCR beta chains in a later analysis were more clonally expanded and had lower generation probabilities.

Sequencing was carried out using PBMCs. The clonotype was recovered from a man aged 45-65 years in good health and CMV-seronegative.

DNA sequence: TGTGCCAGCAGCTCCAGTGGTGATACGCAGTATTTT. It encodes CASSSSGDTQYF. This receptor chain uses TRBV7-3 and TRBJ2-3, with an unclear D gene assignment. In the germline V gene, CDR1 corresponds to SGHTA and CDR2 to FQGTGA. V gives up 4 bases and J gives up 6 bases, and the segment between their germline ends measures 8 bases. The CDR3 spans 12 residues, from the cysteine through the phenylalanine. The entry retains the CDR3 DNA only, 36 bases that are in frame from base 1.